This TCR beta chain was recovered during a study of regulatory T cells in long-lasting Graves disease. The V gene's germline CDR1 is MNHEY and CDR2 SVGEGT. V lost 8 bases to trimming and J lost 7 bases, with 24 bases between them. The CDR3 has 15 residues. CDR3-region Arm-PCR and iRepertoire HTBI primers produced the TCR beta libraries. TCRdb itself ran the multiplex PCR reads through MiXCR, one entry per CDR3 protein. The table includes around 250,000 distinct CDR3 sequences, 20% detected once. The sample holds many counts of this clonotype. Its matching antigen is unknown. Sample time point: newly diagnosed GD, antithyroid drugs for less than 3 months. From PBMCs, RNA was extracted and then used to make the TCR library. Each of the patients was recruited from an endocrinology department situated in Xi'an, China. Into tubes containing EDTA, approximately 9 milliliters of peripheral blood were drawn.

Points from the study as a whole: The small sample size may have reduced accuracy. More public clonotypes were shared by persistent patients (around 2,600) than by new patients (approximately 1,000).

The sequenced sample was peripheral blood mononuclear cells (PBMCs), obtained at new diagnosis, from a patient treated with antithyroid drugs. The chain joins TRBV6-2 or TRBV6-3 to TRBJ2-7, with D tentatively TRBD1 or TRBD2 (5 bases each). The origin of this receptor is a female donor with Graves disease. The CDR3 spells CASGGPNRDRMEQYF. In DNA form, the CDR3 reads TGTGCCAGCGGAGGACCGAACCGGGACCGAATGGAGCAGTACTTC.